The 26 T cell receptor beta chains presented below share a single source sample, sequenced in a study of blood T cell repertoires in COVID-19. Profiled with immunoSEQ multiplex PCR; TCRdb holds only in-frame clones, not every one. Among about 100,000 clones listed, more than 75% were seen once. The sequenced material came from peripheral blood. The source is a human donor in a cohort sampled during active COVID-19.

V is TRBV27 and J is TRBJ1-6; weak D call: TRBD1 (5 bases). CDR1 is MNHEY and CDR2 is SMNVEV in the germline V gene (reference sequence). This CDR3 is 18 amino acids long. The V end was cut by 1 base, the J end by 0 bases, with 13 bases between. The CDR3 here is CASSLWGRLASYNSPLHF. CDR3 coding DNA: TGTGCCAGCAGTTTATGGGGGAGACTAGCCTCCTATAATTCACCCCTCCACTTT.

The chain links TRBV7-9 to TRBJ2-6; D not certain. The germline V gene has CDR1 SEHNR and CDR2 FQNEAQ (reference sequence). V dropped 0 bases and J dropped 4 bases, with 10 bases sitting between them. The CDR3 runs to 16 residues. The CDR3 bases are TGTGCCAGCAGCTTAGCGAATGGGCCGGGGGCCAACGTCCTGACTTTC. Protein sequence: CASSLANGPGANVLTF.

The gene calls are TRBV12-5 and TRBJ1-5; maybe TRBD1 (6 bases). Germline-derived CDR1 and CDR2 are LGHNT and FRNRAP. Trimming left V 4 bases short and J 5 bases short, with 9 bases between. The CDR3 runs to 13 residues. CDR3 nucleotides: TGTGCTAGTGGTTCGACAGGATATCAGCCCCAGCATTTT. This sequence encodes CASGSTGYQPQHF. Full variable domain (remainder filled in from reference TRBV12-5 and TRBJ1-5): DARVTQTPRHKVTEMGQEVTMRCQPILGHNTVFWYRQTMMQGLELLAYFRNRAPLDDSGMPKDRFSAEMPDATLATLKIQPSEPRDSAVYFCASGSTGYQPQHFGDGTRLSIL.

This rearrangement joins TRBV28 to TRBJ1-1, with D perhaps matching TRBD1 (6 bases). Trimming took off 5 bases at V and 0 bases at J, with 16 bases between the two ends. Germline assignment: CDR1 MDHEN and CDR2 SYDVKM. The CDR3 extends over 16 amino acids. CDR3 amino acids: CASSPSRTVLNTEAFF. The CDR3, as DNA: TGTGCCAGCAGTCCCTCGCGGACAGTCCTGAACACTGAAGCTTTCTTT. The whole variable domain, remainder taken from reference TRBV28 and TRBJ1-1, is DVKVTQSSRYLVKRTGEKVFLECVQDMDHENMFWYRQDPGLGLRLIYFSYDVKMKEKGDIPEGYSVSREKKERFSLILESASTNQTSMYLCASSPSRTVLNTEAFFGQGTRLTVV.

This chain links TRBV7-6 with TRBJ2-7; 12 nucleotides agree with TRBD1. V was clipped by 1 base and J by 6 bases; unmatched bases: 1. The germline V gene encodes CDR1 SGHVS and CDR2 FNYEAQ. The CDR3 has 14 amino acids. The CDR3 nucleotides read TGTGCCAGCAGCTTAGGGGACAGGGGGCCCGAGCAGTACTTC. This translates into CASSLGDRGPEQYF.

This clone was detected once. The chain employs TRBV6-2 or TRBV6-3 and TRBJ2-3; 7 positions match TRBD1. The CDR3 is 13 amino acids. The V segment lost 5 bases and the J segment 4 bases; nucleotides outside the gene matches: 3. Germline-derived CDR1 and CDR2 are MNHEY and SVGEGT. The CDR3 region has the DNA TGTGCCAGCAGTAGACAGGGCGCAGATACGCAGTATTTT. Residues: CASSRQGADTQYF.

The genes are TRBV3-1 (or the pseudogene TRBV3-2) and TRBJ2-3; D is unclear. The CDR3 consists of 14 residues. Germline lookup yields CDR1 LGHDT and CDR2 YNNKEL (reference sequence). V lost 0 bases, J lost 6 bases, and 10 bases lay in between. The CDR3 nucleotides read TGTGCCAGCAGCCAAGATCGGCGGTCGGATACGCAGTATTTT. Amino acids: CASSQDRRSDTQYF.

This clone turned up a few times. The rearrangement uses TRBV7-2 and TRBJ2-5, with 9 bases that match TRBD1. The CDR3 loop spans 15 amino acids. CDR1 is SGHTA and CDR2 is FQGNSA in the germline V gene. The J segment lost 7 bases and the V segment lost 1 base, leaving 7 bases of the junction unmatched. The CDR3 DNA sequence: TGTGCCAGCAGCTTAGTGGCCGACAGGGGGGGGACCCAGTACTTC. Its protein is CASSLVADRGGTQYF.

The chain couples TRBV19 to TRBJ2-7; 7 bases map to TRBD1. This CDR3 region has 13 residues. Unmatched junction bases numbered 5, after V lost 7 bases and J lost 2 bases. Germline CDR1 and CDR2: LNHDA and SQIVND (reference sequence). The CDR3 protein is CASTGTGAYEQYF. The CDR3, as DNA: TGTGCCAGTACCGGAACAGGGGCCTACGAGCAGTACTTC.

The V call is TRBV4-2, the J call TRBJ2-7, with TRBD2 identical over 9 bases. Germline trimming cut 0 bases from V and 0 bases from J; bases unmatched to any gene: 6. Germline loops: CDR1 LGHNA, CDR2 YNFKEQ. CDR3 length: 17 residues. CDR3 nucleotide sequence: TGTGCCAGCAGCCAAGAAGGGCTAGCGGGAATCTCCTACGAGCAGTACTTC. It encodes CASSQEGLAGISYEQYF.

The CDR3 is CASSTGQGGSPLHF. In DNA form, the CDR3 reads TGTGCCAGCAGCACCGGACAGGGGGGTTCACCCCTCCACTTT. The chain combines TRBV13 with TRBJ1-6, with TRBD1 matching 10 bases. The V segment lost 5 bases and the J segment 9 bases; nucleotides outside the gene matches: 4. The germline V gene encodes CDR1 PRHDT and CDR2 FYEKMQ (reference sequence). This CDR3 region has 14 residues.

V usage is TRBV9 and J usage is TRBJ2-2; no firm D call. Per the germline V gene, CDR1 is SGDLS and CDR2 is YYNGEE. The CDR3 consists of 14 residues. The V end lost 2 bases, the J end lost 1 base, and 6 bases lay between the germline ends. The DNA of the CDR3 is TGTGCCAGCAGCGTTTTACAGAACACCGGGGAGCTGTTTTTT. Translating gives CASSVLQNTGELFF.

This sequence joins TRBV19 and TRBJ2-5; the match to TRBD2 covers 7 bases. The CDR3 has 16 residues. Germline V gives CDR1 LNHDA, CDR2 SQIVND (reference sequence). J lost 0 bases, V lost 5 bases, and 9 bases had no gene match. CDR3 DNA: TGTGCCAGTAGTCCTGGGGGGGTTCGGGACCAAGAGACCCAGTACTTC. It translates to CASSPGGVRDQETQYF.

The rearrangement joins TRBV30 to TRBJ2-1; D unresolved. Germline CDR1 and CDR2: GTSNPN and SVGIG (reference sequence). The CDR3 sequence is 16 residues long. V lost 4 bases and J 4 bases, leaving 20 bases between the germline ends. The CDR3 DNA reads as TGTGCCTGGACATGGCCGTCGGCGGAGACTTACAATGAGCAGTTCTTC. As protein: CAWTWPSAETYNEQFF.

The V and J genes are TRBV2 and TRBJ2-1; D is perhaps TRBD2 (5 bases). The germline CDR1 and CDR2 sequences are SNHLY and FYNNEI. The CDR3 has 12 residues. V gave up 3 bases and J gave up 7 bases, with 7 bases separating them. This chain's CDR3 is CASSDVANEQFF. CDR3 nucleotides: TGTGCCAGCAGTGACGTAGCGAATGAGCAGTTCTTC. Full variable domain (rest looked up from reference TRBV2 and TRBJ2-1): EPEVTQTPSHQVTQMGQEVILRCVPISNHLYFYWYRQILGQKVEFLVSFYNNEISEKSEIFDDQFSVERPDGSNFTLKIRSTKLEDSAMYFCASSDVANEQFFGPGTRLTVL.

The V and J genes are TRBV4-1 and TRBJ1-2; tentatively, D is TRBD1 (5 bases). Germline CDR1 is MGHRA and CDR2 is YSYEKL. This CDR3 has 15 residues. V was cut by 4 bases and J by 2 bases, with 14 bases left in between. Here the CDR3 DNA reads TGCGCCAGCAGCCGCCAACAGGCAACAAACTATGGCTACACCTTC. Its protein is CASSRQQATNYGYTF.

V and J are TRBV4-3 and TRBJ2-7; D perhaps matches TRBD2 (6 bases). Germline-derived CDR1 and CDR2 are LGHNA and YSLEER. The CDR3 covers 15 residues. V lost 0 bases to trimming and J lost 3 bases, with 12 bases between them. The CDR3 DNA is TGCGCCAGCAGCCAAGATAAAGCGGGTCTCTACGAGCAGTACTTC. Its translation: CASSQDKAGLYEQYF.

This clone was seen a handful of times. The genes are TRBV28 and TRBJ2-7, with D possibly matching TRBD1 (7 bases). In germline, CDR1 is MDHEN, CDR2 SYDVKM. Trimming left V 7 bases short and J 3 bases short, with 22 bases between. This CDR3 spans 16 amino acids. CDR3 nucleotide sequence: TGTGCCAGCACCCGGGGCAGGGGGGCTGTGAACTACGAGCAGTACTTC. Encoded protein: CASTRGRGAVNYEQYF.

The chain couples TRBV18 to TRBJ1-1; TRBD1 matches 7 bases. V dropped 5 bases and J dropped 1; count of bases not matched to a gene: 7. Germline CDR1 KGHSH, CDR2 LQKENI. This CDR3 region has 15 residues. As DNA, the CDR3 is TGTGCCAGCTCAGTACAGGGGCAGGGGAACACTGAAGCTTTCTTT. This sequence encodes CASSVQGQGNTEAFF.

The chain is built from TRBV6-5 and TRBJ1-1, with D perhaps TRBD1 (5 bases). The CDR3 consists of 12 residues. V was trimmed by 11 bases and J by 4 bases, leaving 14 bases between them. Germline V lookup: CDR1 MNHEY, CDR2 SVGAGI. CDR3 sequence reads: CALLRESTEAFF. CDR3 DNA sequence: TGTGCCCTACTCAGGGAATCCACTGAAGCTTTCTTT.

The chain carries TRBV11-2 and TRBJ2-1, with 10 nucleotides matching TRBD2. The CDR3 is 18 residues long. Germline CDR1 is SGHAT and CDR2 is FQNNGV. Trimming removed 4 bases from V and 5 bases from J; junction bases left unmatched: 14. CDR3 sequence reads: CASSSTLAGVPVDNEQFF. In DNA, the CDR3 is TGTGCCAGCAGCTCGACCCTAGCGGGAGTTCCGGTGGACAATGAGCAGTTCTTC.

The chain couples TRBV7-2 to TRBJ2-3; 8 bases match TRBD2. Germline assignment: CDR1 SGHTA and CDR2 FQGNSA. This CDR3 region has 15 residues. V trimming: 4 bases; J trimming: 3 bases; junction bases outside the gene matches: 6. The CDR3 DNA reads TGTGCCAGCAGCTCTCCAGCGGGAGTGACAGATACGCAGTATTTT. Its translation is CASSSPAGVTDTQYF.

The CDR3 region is CASRSGQDSYEQYF. The CDR3 coding sequence is TGTGCCAGCAGATCCGGACAGGACTCCTACGAGCAGTACTTC. The chain links TRBV28 to TRBJ2-7, with 7 bases aligning to TRBD1. CDR3 length equals 14 residues. Germline V gives CDR1 MDHEN, CDR2 SYDVKM. With 6 bases clipped from V and 0 bases from J, the junction kept 5 bases outside the gene matches. The variable domain in full, with the rest retrieved from reference TRBV28 and TRBJ2-7, is DVKVTQSSRYLVKRTGEKVFLECVQDMDHENMFWYRQDPGLGLRLIYFSYDVKMKEKGDIPEGYSVSREKKERFSLILESASTNQTSMYLCASRSGQDSYEQYFGPGTRLTVT.

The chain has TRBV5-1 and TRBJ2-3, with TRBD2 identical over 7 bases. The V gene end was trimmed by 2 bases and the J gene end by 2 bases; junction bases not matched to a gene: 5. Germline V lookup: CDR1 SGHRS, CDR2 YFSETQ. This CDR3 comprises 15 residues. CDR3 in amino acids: CASSFPSGTTDTQYF. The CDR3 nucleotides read TGCGCCAGCAGCTTCCCTAGCGGAACCACAGATACGCAGTATTTT.

The CDR3 region is CASSIANNEQFF. CDR3 nucleotide sequence: TGTGCCAGTAGTATAGCTAACAATGAGCAGTTCTTC. The genes are TRBV19 and TRBJ2-1; D uncertain. V lost 1 base and J 5 bases, leaving 3 bases between the germline ends. The CDR3 has 12 residues. Germline V CDR1 and CDR2: LNHDA, SQIVND (reference sequence).

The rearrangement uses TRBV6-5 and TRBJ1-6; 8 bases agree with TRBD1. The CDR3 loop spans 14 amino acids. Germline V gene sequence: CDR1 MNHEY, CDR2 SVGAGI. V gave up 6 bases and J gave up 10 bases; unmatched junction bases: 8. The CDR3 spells CASRDAGGLSPLHF. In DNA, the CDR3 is TGTGCCAGCAGAGACGCAGGGGGCCTCTCACCCCTCCACTTT.